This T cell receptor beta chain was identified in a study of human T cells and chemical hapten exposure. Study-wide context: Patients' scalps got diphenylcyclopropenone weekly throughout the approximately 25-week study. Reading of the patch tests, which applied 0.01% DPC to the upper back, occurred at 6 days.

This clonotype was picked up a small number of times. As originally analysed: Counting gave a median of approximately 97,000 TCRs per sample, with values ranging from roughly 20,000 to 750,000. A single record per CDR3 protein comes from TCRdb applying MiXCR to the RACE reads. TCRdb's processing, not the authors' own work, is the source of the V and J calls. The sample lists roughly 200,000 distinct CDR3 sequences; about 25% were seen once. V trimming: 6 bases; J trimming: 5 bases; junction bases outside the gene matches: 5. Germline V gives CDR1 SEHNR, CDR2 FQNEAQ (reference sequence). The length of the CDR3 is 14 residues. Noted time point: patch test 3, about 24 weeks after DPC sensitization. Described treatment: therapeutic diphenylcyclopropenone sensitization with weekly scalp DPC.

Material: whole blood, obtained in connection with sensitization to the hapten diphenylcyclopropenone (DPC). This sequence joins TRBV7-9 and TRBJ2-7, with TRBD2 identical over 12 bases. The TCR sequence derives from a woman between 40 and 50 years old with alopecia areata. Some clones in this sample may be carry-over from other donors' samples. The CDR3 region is CASSTRLAGDEQYF. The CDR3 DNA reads TGTGCCAGCAGTACGAGACTAGCGGGAGACGAGCAGTACTTC.